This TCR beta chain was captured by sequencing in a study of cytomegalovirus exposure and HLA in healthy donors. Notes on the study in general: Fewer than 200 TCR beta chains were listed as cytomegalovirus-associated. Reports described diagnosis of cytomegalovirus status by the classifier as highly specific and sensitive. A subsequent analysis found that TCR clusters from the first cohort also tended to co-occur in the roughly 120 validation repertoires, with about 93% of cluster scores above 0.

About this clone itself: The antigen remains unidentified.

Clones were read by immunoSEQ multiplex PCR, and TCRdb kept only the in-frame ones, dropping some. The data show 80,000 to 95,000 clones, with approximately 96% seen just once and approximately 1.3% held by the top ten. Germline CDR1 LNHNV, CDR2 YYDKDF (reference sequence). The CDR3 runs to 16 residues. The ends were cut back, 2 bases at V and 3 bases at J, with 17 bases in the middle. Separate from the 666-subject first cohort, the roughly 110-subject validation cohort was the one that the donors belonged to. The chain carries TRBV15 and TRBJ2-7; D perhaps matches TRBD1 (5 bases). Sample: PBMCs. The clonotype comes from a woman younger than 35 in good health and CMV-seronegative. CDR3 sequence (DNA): TGTGCCACCAGCAGATCCACAGGAGCGAATAACTACGAGCAGTACTTC. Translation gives CATSRSTGANNYEQYF.